The clone carrying this T cell receptor (beta chain) was seen only once. Its antigen is currently unknown. The sample is drawn from a study of cytomegalovirus exposure and HLA in healthy donors. The primer mix had 60 Vbeta and 13 Jbeta primers. The table came from immunoSEQ multiplex PCR; TCRdb's copy has only in-frame clones and leaves some out. The sample lists about 100,000 clones, around 77% occurring once. Points from the study as a whole: Judged likely to be a sequencing artifact was a cluster of highly shared sequence variants.

The CDR3 has 14 amino acids. V dropped 3 bases and J dropped 1 base, with 9 bases sitting between them. CDR1 is LNHDA and CDR2 is SQIVND in the germline V gene (reference sequence). The chain has TRBV19 and TRBJ1-2; a possible D gene is TRBD1 (6 bases). Sample: PBMCs. The sequence was collected from a man younger than 35 in good health and CMV-seronegative. DNA of the CDR3: TGTGCCAGTAGTATTGGGACAATTAACTATGGCTACACCTTC. The encoded protein is CASSIGTINYGYTF.